This T cell receptor (beta chain) came from a study of T cell changes during pregnancy in multiple sclerosis. Measured with immunoSEQ multiplex PCR; TCRdb has only the in-frame clones, and not every one. The sample shows around 49,000 clones, 85% to 90% of them seen only once. Germline-derived CDR1 and CDR2 are SGHVS and FNYEAQ. The CDR3 spans 16 residues. J was trimmed by 0 bases and V by 5 bases; bases with no gene match: 6. The V and J genes are TRBV7-6 and TRBJ2-1; 8 nucleotides agree with TRBD2. This specimen was peripheral blood, taken after pregnancy. This TCR derives from a female donor in good health, enrolled as a control in a pregnancy study. CDR3 loop: CASSTERGPSYNEQFF. The CDR3 DNA follows: TGTGCCAGCAGCACCGAGCGGGGGCCCTCCTACAATGAGCAGTTCTTC.